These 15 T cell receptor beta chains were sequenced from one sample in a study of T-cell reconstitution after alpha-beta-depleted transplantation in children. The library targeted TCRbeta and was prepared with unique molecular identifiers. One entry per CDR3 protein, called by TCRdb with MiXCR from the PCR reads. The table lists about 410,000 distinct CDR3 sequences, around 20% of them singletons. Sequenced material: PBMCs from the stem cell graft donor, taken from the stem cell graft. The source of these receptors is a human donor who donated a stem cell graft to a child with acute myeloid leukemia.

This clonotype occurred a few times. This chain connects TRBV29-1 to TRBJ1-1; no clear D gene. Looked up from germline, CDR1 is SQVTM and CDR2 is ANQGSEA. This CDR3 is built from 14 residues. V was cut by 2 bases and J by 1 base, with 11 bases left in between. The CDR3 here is CSVELRAANTEAFF. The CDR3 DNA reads TGCAGCGTTGAACTTCGGGCAGCGAACACTGAAGCTTTCTTT.

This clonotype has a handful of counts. This CDR3 is CASSLDESRGSNEQFF. DNA for the CDR3: TGCGCCAGCAGCTTGGATGAGAGCAGGGGGAGCAATGAGCAGTTCTTC. J is TRBJ2-1 and V is TRBV5-1; 7 bases map to TRBD1. This CDR3 is built from 16 residues. With 0 bases clipped from V and 6 bases from J, the junction kept 9 bases outside the gene matches. From germline, CDR1 is SGHRS and CDR2 YFSETQ.

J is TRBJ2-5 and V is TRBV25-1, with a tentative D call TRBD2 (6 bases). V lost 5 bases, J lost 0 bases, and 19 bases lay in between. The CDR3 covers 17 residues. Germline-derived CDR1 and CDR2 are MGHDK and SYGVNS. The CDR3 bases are TGTGCCAGCAGTCCCCCTGCGGGACGACCCTACCAAGAGACCCAGTACTTC. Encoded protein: CASSPPAGRPYQETQYF. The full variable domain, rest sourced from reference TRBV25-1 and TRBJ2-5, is EADIYQTPRYLVIGTGKKITLECSQTMGHDKMYWYQQDPGMELHLIHYSYGVNSTEKGDLSSESTVSRIRTEHFPLTLESARPSHTSQYLCASSPPAGRPYQETQYFGPGTRLLVL.

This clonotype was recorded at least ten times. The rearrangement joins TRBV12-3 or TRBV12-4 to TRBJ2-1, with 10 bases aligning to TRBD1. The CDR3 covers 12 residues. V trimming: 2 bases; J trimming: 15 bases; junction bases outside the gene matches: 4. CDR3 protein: CASSLPGQGPFF. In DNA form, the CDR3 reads TGTGCCAGCAGTTTACCGGGACAGGGGCCGTTCTTC.

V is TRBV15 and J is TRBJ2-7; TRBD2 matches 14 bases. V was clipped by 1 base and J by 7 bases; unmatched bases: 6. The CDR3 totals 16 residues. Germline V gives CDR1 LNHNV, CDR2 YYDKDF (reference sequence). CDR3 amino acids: CATSRVQGLAGVEQYF. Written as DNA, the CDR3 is TGTGCCACCAGCAGAGTTCAGGGACTAGCGGGAGTTGAGCAGTACTTC.

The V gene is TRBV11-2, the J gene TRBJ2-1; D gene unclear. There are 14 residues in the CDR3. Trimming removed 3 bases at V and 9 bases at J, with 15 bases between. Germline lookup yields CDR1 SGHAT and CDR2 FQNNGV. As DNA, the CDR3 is TGTGCCAGCAGCTTTCGTGTTGGCGGTGGTGAGCAGTTCTTC. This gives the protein CASSFRVGGGEQFF.

CDR3: CASRPGLAGDNEQFF. As DNA, the CDR3 is TGTGCCAGCAGACCCGGACTAGCGGGAGACAATGAGCAGTTCTTC. The chain couples TRBV5-8 to TRBJ2-1, with 13 bases fitting TRBD2. Germline V gives CDR1 SGHTS, CDR2 YDEGEE. The CDR3 runs 15 residues. Losses at the gene ends were 5 bases for V and 5 bases for J; bases not matched to a gene: 4.

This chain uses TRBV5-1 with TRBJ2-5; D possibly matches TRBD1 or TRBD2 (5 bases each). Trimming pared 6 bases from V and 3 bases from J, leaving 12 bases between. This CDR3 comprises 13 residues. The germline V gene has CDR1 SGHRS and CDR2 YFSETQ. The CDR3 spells CASNQGPKETQYF. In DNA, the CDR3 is TGCGCCAGCAATCAGGGACCTAAAGAGACCCAGTACTTC.

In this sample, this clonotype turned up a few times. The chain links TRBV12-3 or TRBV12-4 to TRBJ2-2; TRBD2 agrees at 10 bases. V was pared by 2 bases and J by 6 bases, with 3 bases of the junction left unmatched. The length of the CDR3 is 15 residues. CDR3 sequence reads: CASSLRLAGAGELFF. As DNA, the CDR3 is TGTGCCAGCAGTTTACGGCTAGCGGGAGCCGGGGAGCTGTTTTTT.

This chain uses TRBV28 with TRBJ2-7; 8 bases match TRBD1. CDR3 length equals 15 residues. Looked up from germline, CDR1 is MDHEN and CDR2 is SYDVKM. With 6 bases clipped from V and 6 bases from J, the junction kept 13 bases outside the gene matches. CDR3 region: CASSPGATGGGEQYF. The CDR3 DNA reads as TGTGCCAGCAGCCCCGGGGCCACAGGGGGTGGCGAGCAGTACTTC.

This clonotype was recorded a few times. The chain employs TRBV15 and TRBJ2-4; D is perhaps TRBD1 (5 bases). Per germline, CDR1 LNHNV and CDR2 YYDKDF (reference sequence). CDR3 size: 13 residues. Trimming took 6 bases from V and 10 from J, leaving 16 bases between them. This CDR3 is CATSAYRSGIQYF. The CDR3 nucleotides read TGTGCCACCAGTGCCTACAGGTCTGGGATTCAGTACTTC.

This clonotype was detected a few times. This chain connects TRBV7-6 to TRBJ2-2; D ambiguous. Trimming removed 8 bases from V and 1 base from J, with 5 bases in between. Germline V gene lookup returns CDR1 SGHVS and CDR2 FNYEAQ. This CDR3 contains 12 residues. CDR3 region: CASLQNTGELFF. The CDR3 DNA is TGTGCCAGCCTCCAGAACACCGGGGAGCTGTTTTTT.

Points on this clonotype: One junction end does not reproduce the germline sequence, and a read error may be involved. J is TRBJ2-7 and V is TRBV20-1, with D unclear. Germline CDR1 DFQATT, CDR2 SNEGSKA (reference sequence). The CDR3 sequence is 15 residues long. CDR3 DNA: TGCAGTGCTCGAGATTCTACCCTGAGCTCCTACGAGCAGTACTTC. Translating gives CSARDSTLSSYEQYF.

This CDR3 is CASSLNFETDTQYF. The DNA of the CDR3 is TGCGCCAGCAGCTTGAATTTTGAGACAGATACGCAGTATTTT. The V call is TRBV5-1, the J call TRBJ2-3; D unclear. Germline V lookup: CDR1 SGHRS, CDR2 YFSETQ. Trimming cost V 1 base and J 3 bases, with 9 bases left between them. The CDR3 has 14 amino acids.

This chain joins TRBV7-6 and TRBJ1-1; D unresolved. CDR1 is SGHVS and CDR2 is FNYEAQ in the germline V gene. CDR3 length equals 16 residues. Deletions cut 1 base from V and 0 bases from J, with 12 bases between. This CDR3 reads CASSLGLPPMNTEAFF. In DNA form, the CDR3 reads TGTGCCAGCAGCTTAGGACTCCCCCCAATGAACACTGAAGCTTTCTTT.